This T cell receptor (beta chain) was identified during a study of persistence of HIV-infected CD4 T cells. Study results and caveats: CMV- and Gag-responding cells had lower TCRbeta richness than CD3/CD28-responding cells.

This clone was seen a handful of times. The antigen is not known. Cells were stimulated nonspecifically with anti-CD3/anti-CD28 magnetic beads. Sorting of responding CD4+ T cells relied on upregulated CD40 ligand together with CD69. Anti-CD28/CD49d costimulation, CD40-blocking antibody and enfuvirtide were given to CD8-depleted PBMCs for 15 to 20 hours. This was the immunoSEQ version 4 assay in survey mode. Sequenced by immunoSEQ multiplex PCR; TCRdb stores in-frame clones only, minus some. The table lists 30,000 to 45,000 clones, roughly 87% of them singletons. Trimming took 8 bases from V and 7 from J, leaving 15 bases between them. CDR1 and CDR2 (germline): MNHEY, SVGAGI. The CDR3 sequence is 13 residues long.

This receptor was identified in an adult man with HIV who was CMV-seropositive. The source material was CD4+ T cells sorted from PBMCs after roughly 17-hour stimulation, sampled from a patient who received antiretroviral therapy. This chain uses TRBV6-5 with TRBJ1-5, with D possibly being TRBD1 (6 bases). The CDR3, as DNA: TGTGCCAGCGGGCAACTGGGGGCCCAGCCCCAGCATTTT. Amino acids: CASGQLGAQPQHF.